These 8 T cell receptor beta chains were sequenced from one sample in a study of cytomegalovirus exposure and HLA in healthy donors. In the PCR, 60 Vbeta and 13 Jbeta primers were used. This table comes from immunoSEQ multiplex PCR, and its TCRdb copy is limited to in-frame clones, with some not included. The repertoire holds about 130,000 clones, about 73% seen once, with about 3% in the top ten. Material: PBMCs. The source is a human donor in good health.

The gene calls are TRBV28 and TRBJ2-2; D is perhaps TRBD2 (5 bases). Trimming pared 3 bases from V and 3 bases from J, leaving 17 bases between. This CDR3 has 17 amino acids. In germline, CDR1 is MDHEN, CDR2 SYDVKM. The CDR3 region is CASSFPGRAGYTGELFF. The DNA for the CDR3 is TGTGCCAGCAGTTTCCCCGGGCGGGCGGGCTACACCGGGGAGCTGTTTTTT.

This CDR3 is CASSLGTSGPNEQFF. DNA for the CDR3: TGCGCCAGCAGCTTGGGTACTAGCGGACCCAATGAGCAGTTCTTC. The rearrangement joins TRBV5-1 to TRBJ2-1, with 8 bases that match TRBD2. Germline V lookup: CDR1 SGHRS, CDR2 YFSETQ. This CDR3 has 15 amino acids. V was clipped by 0 bases and J by 6 bases; unmatched bases: 5.

This chain uses TRBV7-2 with TRBJ2-3, with D tentatively TRBD2 (6 bases). Between the trimmed V and J ends, which lost 0 bases and 1 base, there was a span of 8 bases. Germline V lookup: CDR1 SGHTA, CDR2 FQGNSA. This CDR3 contains 15 residues. This CDR3 is CASSLAPSGTDTQYF. For the CDR3, the DNA is TGTGCCAGCAGCTTAGCGCCTAGCGGCACAGATACGCAGTATTTT.

This CDR3 reads CASSLGEWNTEAFF. CDR3 DNA: TGTGCCAGCAGCTTGGGAGAGTGGAACACTGAAGCTTTCTTT. This sequence joins TRBV5-5 and TRBJ1-1; no clear D gene. V lost 0 bases to trimming and J lost 1 base, with 7 bases between them. The CDR3 spans 14 residues. CDR1 is SGHKS, CDR2 YYEKEE, per germline (reference sequence).

The V and J genes are TRBV7-2 and TRBJ1-5; D is uncertain. CDR1 is SGHTA, CDR2 FQGNSA, per germline. The CDR3 totals 13 residues. The germline V and J ends were trimmed by 3 bases and 6 bases, with 9 bases remaining between them. The CDR3 DNA reads as TGTGCCAGCAGCTTGATTCACACTCAGCCCCAGCATTTT. Protein: CASSLIHTQPQHF.

The rearrangement uses TRBV7-2 and TRBJ1-5; D may be TRBD1 (6 bases). V lost 8 bases and J 1 base, leaving 15 bases between the germline ends. CDR1 is SGHTA, CDR2 FQGNSA, per germline. The length of the CDR3 is 15 residues. The CDR3 spells CASARDQGSNQPQHF. The CDR3, as DNA: TGTGCCAGCGCTCGAGACCAGGGGAGCAATCAGCCCCAGCATTTT.

This chain uses TRBV25-1 with TRBJ2-1, with D possibly being TRBD1 (6 bases). CDR1 is MGHDK and CDR2 is SYGVNS in the germline V gene. This CDR3 is built from 14 residues. Trimming pared 2 bases from V and 2 bases from J, leaving 7 bases between. For the CDR3, the DNA is TGTGCCAGCAGTGAAAGACAGGCCTACAATGAGCAGTTCTTC. Translating it yields CASSERQAYNEQFF.

This clone was seen a few times. J is TRBJ2-5 and V is TRBV5-3, with 8 bases fitting TRBD2. TRBV5-3 counts as an open reading frame of uncertain function. Losses at the gene ends were 1 base for V and 1 base for J; bases not matched to a gene: 6. There are 16 residues in the CDR3. The CDR3 loop reads CARSLQMTSAQETQYF. In DNA form, the CDR3 reads TGTGCCAGAAGCTTGCAAATGACTAGCGCCCAAGAGACCCAGTACTTC.